The table lists the clone carrying this T cell receptor beta chain with a count of one. These data originate in a study of blood T cell repertoires in COVID-19. Across the study: Acute-phase and convalescent COVID-19 samples originated in the United States, Italy and Spain.

Germline lookup yields CDR1 DFQATT and CDR2 SNEGSKA (reference sequence). The CDR3 covers 14 residues. V was clipped by 5 bases and J by 5 bases; unmatched bases: 9. Profiled with immunoSEQ multiplex PCR; TCRdb holds only in-frame clones, not every one. This sample yields 100,000 or so clones, of which 85% are seen a single time; about 1.8% belongs to the top ten. The sequencing input was peripheral blood. This TCR was sampled from a woman in her 70s with active or convalescent COVID-19. The chain combines TRBV20-1 with TRBJ2-5; 9 bases are a match to TRBD2. CDR3 protein: CSARAGGQRETQYF. The CDR3 bases are TGCAGTGCTCGTGCGGGGGGGCAGAGGGAGACCCAGTACTTC.